The sequence of this T cell receptor (beta chain) was determined in a study of T cells after yellow fever vaccination. They built TCR cDNA with 5'RACE template switching, a step that put in a universal primer site and UMIs. TCRdb re-called the 5' RACE reads with MiXCR, one entry per CDR3 protein. The sample consists of under 700,000 distinct CDR3 sequences, less than 20% of them appearing once. The CDR3 sequence is 14 residues long. Germline V gene lookup returns CDR1 SNHLY and CDR2 FYNNEI. The V and J ends lost 7 bases and 3 bases, in that order; junction bases with no gene match: 7. In its sample, this clonotype was seen once.

The chain has TRBV2 and TRBJ2-3; 7 bases agree with TRBD2. The receptor's source is a man aged 18-30 years who received the YFV17D yellow fever vaccine. The material was PBMCs, obtained 4 to 6 days after the first yellow fever vaccination. Here the CDR3 reads CASTGLVRTDTQYF. The CDR3 DNA is TGTGCCAGCACAGGACTAGTAAGAACAGATACGCAGTATTTT.